This T cell receptor beta chain was recorded in a study of cytotoxic CD8 clonotypes in ibrutinib-treated CLL. Depth targeted 1 in 200,000 to 1 in 1 million T cells, averaging 10x coverage per clonotype. Assay: immunoSEQ multiplex PCR; the TCRdb copy retains only in-frame clones and omits some. Among about 140,000 clones listed, 70% to 85% were seen once. The specimen was PBMCs, collected after 12 months of ibrutinib treatment. This clonotype was sampled from a human donor with chronic lymphocytic leukemia.

The CDR3 nucleotides read TGTGCCTCCCGGGACTGGAGAAACGAGCAGTACTTC. Translating it yields CASRDWRNEQYF. The rearrangement links TRBV30 to TRBJ2-7, with D maybe TRBD2 (6 bases). CDR3 length equals 12 residues. The germline V gene has CDR1 GTSNPN and CDR2 SVGIG (reference sequence). V was clipped by 7 bases and J by 5 bases, with 15 bases between them. Full variable domain (remainder filled in from reference TRBV30 and TRBJ2-7): SQTIHQWPATLVQPVGSPLSLECTVEGTSNPNLYWYRQAAGRGLQLLFYSVGIGQISSEVPQNLSASRPQDRQFILSSKKLLLSDSGFYLCASRDWRNEQYFGPGTRLTVT.